The entry below describes one TCR beta chain. The data are from a study of long-term antiretroviral therapy in people with HIV. Runs used v3.0 of the immunoSEQ assay and were done at survey level. Assay: immunoSEQ multiplex PCR; the TCRdb copy retains only in-frame clones and omits some. This table has roughly 19,000 clones, 75% to 90% appearing once. The CDR3 is 11 amino acids. Deletions cut 0 bases from V and 10 bases from J, with 4 bases between. Germline V gene data show CDR1 as MNHEY and CDR2 as SVGAGI. This receptor was identified in a woman aged 40 to 49 with HIV. The chain carries TRBV6-5 and TRBJ2-4; D unresolved. This specimen consisted of unsorted PBMCs, obtained 1.2 years after starting antiretroviral therapy. As DNA, the CDR3 is TGTGCCAGCAGTTACTCGGAAATTCAGTACTTC. This gives the protein CASSYSEIQYF.